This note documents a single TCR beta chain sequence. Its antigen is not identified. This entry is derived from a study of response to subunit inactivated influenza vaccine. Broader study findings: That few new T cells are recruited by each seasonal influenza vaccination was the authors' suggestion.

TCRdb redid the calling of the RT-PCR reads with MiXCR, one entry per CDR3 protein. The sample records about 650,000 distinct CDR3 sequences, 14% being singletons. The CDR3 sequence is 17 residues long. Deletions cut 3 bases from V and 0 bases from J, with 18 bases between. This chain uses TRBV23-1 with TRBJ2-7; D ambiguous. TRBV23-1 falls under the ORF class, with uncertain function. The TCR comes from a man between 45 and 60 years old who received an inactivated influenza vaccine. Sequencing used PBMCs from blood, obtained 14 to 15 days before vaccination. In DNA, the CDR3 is TGCGCCAGCAGTCACTCGGGTGGGTCCCCAAGCTCCTACGAGCAGTACTTC. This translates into CASSHSGGSPSSYEQYF.